The rows below give T cell receptor beta chains drawn from one sample of a study of tumor-infiltrating lymphocytes in primary liver carcinoma. TCRdb called the multiplex PCR reads again in MiXCR, with one record for every CDR3 protein. The sample consists of under 200,000 distinct CDR3 sequences, less than 75% of them appearing once. What was sequenced was peripheral blood. The receptors derive from a woman in her sixties with primary liver carcinoma and hepatitis B virus infection. The CDR3 runs from the conserved cysteine through the conserved F or W. The D gene is left open where the match is weak. Part of the rows lack a size; the others show once, few, many or a class for expanded clones.

d_call clone_size j_call v_call cdr3_nt cdr3_aa
TRBD1 many TRBJ2-3 TRBV4-2 TGTGCCAGCAGCCCCGGACAGGGCAACACAGATACGCAGTATTTT CASSPGQGNTDTQYF
- once TRBJ2-1 TRBV5-1 TGCGCCAGCAGCTTGGGTGGCCACACCTACAGTGAGCAGTTCTTC CASSLGGHTYSEQFF
- - TRBJ2-1 TRBV7-8 TGCCTCGCCCAGGGGGAGGGTTACAATGAGCAGTTCTTC CLAQGEGYNEQFF
- - TRBJ2-3 TRBV7-3 TGTGCCAGCAGCGGGGCCGGTAGCACAGATACGCAGTATTTT CASSGAGSTDTQYF
TRBD2 - TRBJ2-7 TRBV10-3 TGTGCCATCAGTGATATCCCTAGCGGGAGGGGGTACGAGCAGTACTTC CAISDIPSGRGYEQYF
TRBD1 - TRBJ2-5 TRBV6-6 TGTGCTAGCAGCCAGGGCACAGGGGGCGCGGTAAAGATCCAGTACTTC CASSQGTGGAVKIQYF
TRBD2 - TRBJ2-7 TRBV20-1 TGCAGTACTTTGGACCTAGCGGGACACCCCTCCTACGAGCAGTACTTC CSTLDLAGHPSYEQYF
- - TRBJ2-7 TRBV30 TGTGCCTTGAGTGTGCGGCAGTCCTACGAGCAGTACTTC CALSVRQSYEQYF
- - TRBJ1-1 TRBV11-2 TGTGCCAGCAGCTTAGGAGACAAGCGTACTGAGGCTTTCTTT CASSLGDKRTEAFF
TRBD1 - TRBJ1-3 TRBV7-9 TGTGCCAGCAGCAACCTTTTCGGGACAGGTGACTCTGGAAACACCATATATTTT CASSNLFGTGDSGNTIYF
TRBD2 - TRBJ2-3 TRBV6-1 TGTGCCAGCACCCTCGGCGCGGGAGTGGTTGGCACAGATACGCAGTATTTT CASTLGAGVVGTDTQYF
- - TRBJ1-1 TRBV7-9 TGTGCCAGCAGCTTAGTGGCAGGGGCAGGGGACACTGAAGCTTTCTTT CASSLVAGAGDTEAFF
TRBD2 - TRBJ2-1 TRBV19 TGTGCCAGTAGTATGAGGAAAGGCGGGAGGAACAATGAGCAGTTCTTC CASSMRKGGRNNEQFF
TRBD1 many TRBJ2-7 TRBV29-1 TGCAGCGTTCGGCGACAGGGGGCTCTCTACGAGCAGTACTTC CSVRRQGALYEQYF
- - TRBJ2-1 TRBV11-2 TGCGCCAGCAGTCCGGACTCGAGGCATAGGGAACAGTTCTTC CASSPDSRHREQFF
- - TRBJ1-1 TRBV11-3 TGTGCCAGCAGCCTAACCGGAGGGTATACTGAAGTTTTCTTT CASSLTGGYTEVFF
- many TRBJ1-5 TRBV29-1 TGCAGCGTTGGCTCAGGCAATCAGCCCCAGCATTTT CSVGSGNQPQHF
- - TRBJ1-1 TRBV7-8 TGTGCCAGCAGCTTAGGAGTAGGGACCCAATCCATTTTCTTT CASSLGVGTQSIFF
- - TRBJ2-2 TRBV6-2/TRBV6-3 TGTGCCGGATTGACGCCGGCCGAGGAACTGTTTTTT CAGLTPAEELFF
TRBD1 many TRBJ2-1 TRBV5-6 TGTGCCAGCAGCTTTCTTCAGACACAGGGGCAGAGGTACAATGAGCAGTTCTTC CASSFLQTQGQRYNEQFF
- few TRBJ1-2 TRBV28 TGTGCCAGCAGGGTCGGACAGTTCTATGGCTACACCTTC CASRVGQFYGYTF
TRBD1 - TRBJ1-5 TRBV12-3/TRBV12-4 TGTGCCAGCGGTTCCGACCCCCGCAGGACAGGGGGAGAGAATCAGCCCCAGCATTTT CASGSDPRRTGGENQPQHF
- few TRBJ2-1 TRBV28 TGTGCCAGCAAATACAAGGGACTGCACTACAATGAGCAGTTCTTC CASKYKGLHYNEQFF
TRBD1 medium-sized TRBJ2-4 TRBV11-2 TGTGCCAGCAGCCTGACAGGGTATGATGGCATTCAGTACTTC CASSLTGYDGIQYF
- many TRBJ2-3 TRBV10-2 TGCGCCAGCAGTGCGTCAGGGTCTCCCCTTGGAGAGCAGTATTTT CASSASGSPLGEQYF
- many TRBJ2-5 TRBV11-2 TGTGCCAGCAGCCGATGGGGCGTCCTGGAGACCCAGTACTTC CASSRWGVLETQYF
TRBD2 - TRBJ2-7 TRBV6-5 TGTGCCAGCAGTCGGGGGGGAAGGTCCGAGCAGTACTTC CASSRGGRSEQYF
TRBD1 - TRBJ2-7 TRBV9 TGTGTCAGCAGCGTAAAGTCACTGCGGGGACAGGGGAACTACGAGCAGTACTTC CVSSVKSLRGQGNYEQYF
TRBD2 - TRBJ2-1 TRBV28 TGTGCCAGCAGTTCACCGGGACTAGTCAAGAAGAATGAGCAGTTCTTC CASSSPGLVKKNEQFF
TRBD1 few TRBJ1-5 TRBV10-2 TGCGCCAGCACCGACGGACAGGGGTCGCAGCCCCAGCATTTT CASTDGQGSQPQHF
TRBD1 few TRBJ2-7 TRBV2 TGTGCCAGCACTCTCAGGACAGGCGAATACGAGCAGTACTTC CASTLRTGEYEQYF
- - TRBJ2-7 TRBV11-2 TGTGCCAGCACCCCTCTTGACTACGAGCAGTACTTC CASTPLDYEQYF
- few TRBJ2-3 TRBV12-3/TRBV12-4 TGTGCCAGCAGCTTGACAGGCGGACACACAGATACGCAGTATTTT CASSLTGGHTDTQYF
- once TRBJ2-2 TRBV10-2 TGCGCCAGCAGTGAGTCGCCAACCGGGGCGAACAACGGGGAGCTGTTTTTT CASSESPTGANNGELFF
- - TRBJ2-2 TRBV10-2 TGCGCCAGCAGTAGGGACACCTCGAACACCGGGGAGATGTTTTTT CASSRDTSNTGEMFF
- - TRBJ1-6 TRBV28 TGTGCCAGCAGGGAGGGGGTAGGTCCACCCCTCCACTTT CASREGVGPPLHF
- - TRBJ2-2 TRBV5-1 TGCGCCAGCAGCTTTACAACGACGCGTACCGGGGAGCTGTTTTTT CASSFTTTRTGELFF
- many TRBJ1-4 TRBV6-1 TGTGCCAGCAGAGAACAGGGAACTAATGAAAAACTGTTTTTT CASREQGTNEKLFF
- once TRBJ2-2 TRBV11-1 TGTGCCACCAAACCCGGTGTGTGGAACACCGGGGAACTGTTTTTT CATKPGVWNTGELFF
TRBD2 many TRBJ2-7 TRBV6-5 TGTGCCAGCAGCCTACCGGGACTAGCGGGATCGATACAGTACTTC CASSLPGLAGSIQYF
- few TRBJ1-6 TRBV5-1 TGCGCCAGCAGCCGGGACGACGCCTATAATTCACCCCTCCACTTT CASSRDDAYNSPLHF
- many TRBJ2-7 TRBV6-5 TGTGCCAGCAGTTACGGGGATGGCGGAAATCCCTACGAGCAGTACTTC CASSYGDGGNPYEQYF
- many TRBJ2-1 TRBV6-1 TGTGCCAGCAGTGAATACACCAGCTCCTACAATGAGCAGTTCTTC CASSEYTSSYNEQFF
- - TRBJ2-7 TRBV11-2 TGTGCCAGCAGCTTAGAAACGGGATTCGGAGAGCAGTACTTC CASSLETGFGEQYF
TRBD1 once TRBJ1-5 TRBV2 TGTGCCAGCAGACTACGGACAGGGAATCAGCCCCAGCATTTT CASRLRTGNQPQHF
TRBD2 - TRBJ2-7 TRBV6-6 TGTGCCAGCAGCTCAAGGACTAGCAACGACGAGCAGTACTTC CASSSRTSNDEQYF
- - TRBJ2-2 TRBV11-2 TGTGCCAGCAGTCCACAAGCCGACTTGGCCGGGGAGCTGTTTTTT CASSPQADLAGELFF
- few TRBJ1-3 TRBV4-1 TGCGCCAGCAGCCAAGGCCCGGGACTCCCTATCTCTGGAAACACCATATATTTT CASSQGPGLPISGNTIYF
TRBD1 few TRBJ1-1 TRBV6-5 TGTGCCAGCAGTGAGGGGGCAGCAAACACTGAAGCTTTCTTT CASSEGAANTEAFF
- many TRBJ2-7 TRBV10-3 TGTGCCATCAACCGGGACGGAACCTACGAGCAGTACTTC CAINRDGTYEQYF
TRBD2 - TRBJ2-1 TRBV7-8 TGTGCCGGCAGCCCCCGACTAGCCAATGAGCAGTTCTTC CAGSPRLANEQFF
- once TRBJ1-1 TRBV11-2 TGTGCCAGTAGCTCCACAGGGTCCAGTGAAGCTTTCTTT CASSSTGSSEAFF